This T cell receptor (beta chain) comes out of a study of shared clonotypes between healthy human individuals. Original data processing: Filtering differed since immunoSEQ provided only junctions, with no quality scores. Clones were sequenced by immunoSEQ multiplex PCR, and TCRdb holds only the in-frame ones, with some missing. V, J and clone size are taken as reported in that table, and D and trimming were inferred from the DNA itself. The repertoire holds around 2,000,000 clones, with 85% to 95% as singletons. The study drew its donors from healthy HIV-negative adults without recent acute infections or vaccinations. The CDR3 is 15 residues long. Germline lookup yields CDR1 SGDLS and CDR2 YYNGEE. Trimming removed 0 bases from V and 7 bases from J, with 14 bases in between.

The clonotype was recovered from a man in his late teens or twenties in good health. Sequenced: naive CD4+ T cells sorted from blood. The subset here: CD45RA+ positively selected. This rearrangement joins TRBV9 to TRBJ2-1; D gene uncertain. The CDR3 loop reads CASSVALPSSNEQFF. In DNA form, the CDR3 reads TGTGCCAGCAGCGTAGCCCTCCCTTCTTCAAATGAGCAGTTCTTC.